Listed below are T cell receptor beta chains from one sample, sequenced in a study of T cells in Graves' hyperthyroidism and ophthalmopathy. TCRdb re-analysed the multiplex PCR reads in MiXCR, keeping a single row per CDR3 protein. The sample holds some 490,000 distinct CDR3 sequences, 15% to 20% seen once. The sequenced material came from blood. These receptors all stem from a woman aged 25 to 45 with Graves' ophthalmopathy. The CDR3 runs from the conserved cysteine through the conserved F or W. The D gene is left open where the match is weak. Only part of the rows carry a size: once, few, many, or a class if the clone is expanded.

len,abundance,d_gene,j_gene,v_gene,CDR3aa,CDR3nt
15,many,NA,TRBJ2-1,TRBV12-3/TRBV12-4,CASSLFLSSYNEQFF,TGTGCCAGCAGTCTCTTCCTGAGCTCCTACAATGAGCAGTTCTTC
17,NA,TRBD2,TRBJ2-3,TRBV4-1,CASSLGTSGEGTDTQYF,TGCGCCAGCAGCCTTGGGACTAGCGGGGAGGGCACAGATACGCAGTATTTT
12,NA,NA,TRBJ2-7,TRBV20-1,CSASPITYEQYF,TGCAGTGCTAGCCCGATAACCTACGAGCAGTACTTC
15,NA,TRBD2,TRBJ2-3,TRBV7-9,CASSSGTSGWDTQYF,TGTGCCAGCAGCTCCGGGACTAGCGGTTGGGATACGCAGTATTTT
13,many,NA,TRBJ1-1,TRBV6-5,CASSYEWDTEAFF,TGTGCCAGCAGTTACGAATGGGACACTGAAGCTTTCTTT
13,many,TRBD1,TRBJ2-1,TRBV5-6,CASSRDRNNEQFF,TGTGCCAGCAGCCGGGACAGGAACAATGAGCAGTTCTTC
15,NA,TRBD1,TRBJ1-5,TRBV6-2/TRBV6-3,CASSENRGLNQPQHF,TGTGCCAGCAGCGAGAACAGGGGGCTTAATCAGCCCCAGCATTTT
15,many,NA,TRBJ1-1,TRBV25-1,CASSDPGGANTEAFF,TGTGCCAGCAGTGACCCCGGGGGGGCGAACACTGAAGCTTTCTTT
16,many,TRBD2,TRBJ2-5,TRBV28,CASSAPTGTSGETQYF,TGTGCCAGCAGCGCCCCGACCGGGACTAGCGGGGAGACCCAGTACTTC
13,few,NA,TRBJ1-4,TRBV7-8,CASSLAWNEKLFF,TGTGCCAGCAGCTTAGCCTGGAATGAAAAACTGTTTTTT
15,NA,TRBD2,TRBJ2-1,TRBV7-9,CASLKLAGFVNEQFF,TGTGCCAGCCTGAAACTAGCGGGATTCGTTAATGAGCAGTTCTTC
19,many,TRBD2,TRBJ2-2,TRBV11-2,CATLKTRGSGISNTGELFF,TGTGCCACCCTGAAGACTAGAGGTAGCGGGATTTCTAACACCGGGGAGCTGTTTTTT
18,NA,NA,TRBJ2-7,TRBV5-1,CASSTDWGVSGLSYEQYF,TGCGCCAGCAGCACAGATTGGGGGGTGTCGGGACTGTCCTACGAGCAGTACTTC
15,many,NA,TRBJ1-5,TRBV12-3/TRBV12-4,CASSIGPGNNQPQHF,TGTGCCAGCAGCATTGGGCCAGGTAATAATCAGCCCCAGCATTTT
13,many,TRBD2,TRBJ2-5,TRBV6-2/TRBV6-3,CASSSLAEETQYF,TGTGCCAGCAGTTCACTAGCGGAAGAGACCCAGTACTTC
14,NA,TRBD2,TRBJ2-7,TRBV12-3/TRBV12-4,CASSPTSVSYEQYF,TGTGCCAGCAGCCCGACTAGCGTGTCCTACGAGCAGTACTTC
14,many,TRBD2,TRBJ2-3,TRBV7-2,CASSFLSGADTQYF,TGTGCCAGCAGCTTTCTTAGCGGGGCGGATACGCAGTATTTT
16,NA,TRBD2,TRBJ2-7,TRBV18,CASSPTRTSGTYEQYF,TGTGCCAGCTCACCAACCCGTACTAGCGGAACCTACGAGCAGTACTTC
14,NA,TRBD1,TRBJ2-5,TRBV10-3,CAISDTGAQGTQYF,TGTGCCATCAGCGATACAGGGGCCCAAGGGACCCAGTACTTC
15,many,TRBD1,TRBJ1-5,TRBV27,CASSRGTGEDQPQHF,TGTGCCAGCAGTAGGGGGACAGGGGAAGATCAGCCCCAGCATTTT
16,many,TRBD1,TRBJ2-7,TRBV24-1,CATSDQTGQGLYEQYF,TGTGCCACCAGTGATCAGACGGGACAGGGGTTGTACGAGCAGTACTTC
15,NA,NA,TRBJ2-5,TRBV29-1,CSVEGQKGYQETQYF,TGCAGCGTTGAAGGCCAGAAGGGGTACCAAGAGACCCAGTACTTC
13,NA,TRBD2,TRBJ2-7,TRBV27,CASIGTRPLEQYF,TGTGCCAGCATCGGGACTAGACCCCTTGAGCAGTACTTC
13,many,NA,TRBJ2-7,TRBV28,CASSLDGTYKQYF,TGTGCCAGCAGTTTGGACGGGACTTACAAGCAGTACTTC
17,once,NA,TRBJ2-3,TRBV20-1,CSATDPGHSSATDTQYF,TGCAGTGCTACCGACCCGGGACACTCGTCAGCCACAGATACGCAGTATTTT
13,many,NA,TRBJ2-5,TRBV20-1,CSAPKAQVETQYF,TGCAGTGCGCCGAAGGCCCAGGTAGAGACCCAGTACTTC
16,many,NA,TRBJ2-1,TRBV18,CASSQRSGSDLNEQFF,TGTGCCAGCTCCCAGAGGAGCGGGTCGGACTTAAATGAGCAATTCTTC
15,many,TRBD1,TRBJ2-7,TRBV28,CASSLYIGQGYEQYF,TGTGCCAGCAGTTTATACATCGGACAGGGGTACGAGCAGTACTTC
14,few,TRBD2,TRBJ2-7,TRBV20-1,CSASGTSGRYEQYF,TGCAGTGCTAGCGGGACTAGCGGGAGGTACGAGCAGTACTTC
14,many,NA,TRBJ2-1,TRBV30,CAWSAGRGINEQFF,TGTGCCTGGAGTGCCGGCAGGGGCATCAATGAGCAGTTCTTC
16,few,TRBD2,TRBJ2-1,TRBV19,CASSMGPGLADNEQFF,TGTGCCAGTAGTATGGGACCGGGACTAGCGGACAATGAGCAGTTCTTC
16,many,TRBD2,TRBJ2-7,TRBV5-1,CASSLASGSKGYEQYF,TGCGCCAGCAGCTTGGCTAGCGGGAGTAAAGGGTACGAGCAGTACTTC
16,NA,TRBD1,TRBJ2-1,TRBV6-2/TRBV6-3,CASSSSGTGLYNEQFF,TGTGCCAGCAGTTCATCCGGGACAGGGTTGTACAATGAGCAGTTCTTC
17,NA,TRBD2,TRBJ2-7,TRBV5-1,CASSLASRLAGVGEQYF,TGCGCCAGCAGCTTGGCCTCCCGACTAGCGGGAGTAGGCGAGCAGTACTTC
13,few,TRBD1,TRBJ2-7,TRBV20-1,CSAETGGWYEQYF,TGCAGTGCAGAAACAGGGGGCTGGTACGAGCAGTACTTC
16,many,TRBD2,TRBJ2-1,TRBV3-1,CASSQELAASYNEQFF,TGTGCCAGCAGCCAAGAGCTAGCGGCCTCCTACAATGAGCAGTTCTTC
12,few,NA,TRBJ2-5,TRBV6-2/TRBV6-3,CASSPSTETQYF,TGTGCCAGCAGTCCTTCCACAGAGACCCAGTACTTC
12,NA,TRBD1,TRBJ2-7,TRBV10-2,CASRQGPYEQYF,TGCGCCAGCCGACAGGGCCCCTACGAGCAGTACTTC
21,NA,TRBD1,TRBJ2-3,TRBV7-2,CASSPPRGLGTGGISGRPQYF,TGTGCCAGCAGCCCCCCTAGGGGCCTCGGGACAGGGGGCATTAGCGGGAGGCCGCAGTATTTT
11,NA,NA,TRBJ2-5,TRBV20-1,CSASGPETQYF,TGCAGTGCTAGTGGTCCGGAGACCCAGTACTTC
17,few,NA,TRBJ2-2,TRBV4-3,CASSQSPRGQAFGELFF,TGCGCCAGCAGCCAAAGCCCCCGGGGGCAGGCCTTCGGGGAGCTGTTTTTT
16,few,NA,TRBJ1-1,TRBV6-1,CASRQGWPNSNTEAFF,TGTGCCAGCAGACAAGGGTGGCCGAATTCGAACACTGAAGCTTTCTTT
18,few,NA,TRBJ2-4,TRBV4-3,CASSQEGPGQPRLNIQYF,TGCGCCAGCAGCCAAGAAGGGCCGGGGCAACCCCGCTTGAACATTCAGTACTTC
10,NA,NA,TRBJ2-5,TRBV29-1,CSVRRETQYF,TGCAGCGTTCGACGAGAGACCCAGTACTTC
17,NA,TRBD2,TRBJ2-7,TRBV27,CASSYIGLAGGTYEQYF,TGTGCCAGCAGTTACATCGGACTAGCGGGGGGGACCTACGAGCAGTACTTC
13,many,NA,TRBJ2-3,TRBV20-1,CSAPMGGTDTQYF,TGCAGTGCCCCGATGGGAGGCACAGATACGCAGTATTTT
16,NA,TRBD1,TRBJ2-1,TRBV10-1,CASRPGKGAYDNEQFF,TGCGCCAGCAGACCCGGGAAGGGGGCTTACGACAATGAGCAGTTCTTC
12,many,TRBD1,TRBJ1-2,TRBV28,CASSQTGDGYTF,TGTGCCAGCAGTCAGACAGGGGATGGCTACACCTTC